One and the same sample provided the 29 T cell receptor beta chains below, sequenced in a study of cytotoxic CD8 clonotypes in ibrutinib-treated CLL. Sequenced by immunoSEQ multiplex PCR; TCRdb stores in-frame clones only, minus some. The sample holds around 300,000 clones, around four fifths seen once. The material sequenced was PBMCs, taken before ibrutinib treatment. The receptors shown here come from a human donor with chronic lymphocytic leukemia.

The chain uses TRBV5-1 and TRBJ2-3, with D possibly matching TRBD2 (6 bases). Germline lookup yields CDR1 SGHRS and CDR2 YFSETQ. V was clipped by 4 bases and J by 2 bases, with 17 bases between them. This CDR3 is 16 amino acids long. The CDR3 region is CASSVGGREHTDTQYF. The CDR3 DNA reads as TGCGCCAGCAGCGTCGGGGGTCGAGAACACACAGATACGCAGTATTTT.

The chain recombines TRBV4-1 with TRBJ1-2; no clear D. This CDR3 is 14 amino acids long. V was shortened by 0 bases and J by 8 bases, with 13 bases between the two germline ends. From germline, CDR1 is MGHRA and CDR2 YSYEKL. The CDR3: CASSQELVPRGYTF. CDR3 in DNA: TGCGCCAGCAGCCAAGAATTGGTTCCGAGAGGCTACACCTTC.

The chain is built from TRBV19 and TRBJ2-2; D uncertain. This CDR3 contains 18 residues. With 4 bases removed from V and 3 bases from J, the gap between germline ends came to 21 bases. Germline values: CDR1 LNHDA, CDR2 SQIVND (reference sequence). DNA for the CDR3: TGTGCCAGTAGTAGTCTCCAGATCCCAAACTTGGACACCGGGGAGCTGTTTTTT. Its protein product is CASSSLQIPNLDTGELFF.

The chain uses TRBV5-1 and TRBJ2-1; TRBD1 or TRBD2 may be the D gene (6 bases each). The germline CDR1 and CDR2 sequences are SGHRS and YFSETQ. With 0 bases removed from V and 9 bases from J, the gap between germline ends came to 19 bases. The CDR3 has 16 amino acids. The CDR3 DNA follows: TGCGCCAGCAGCTTGGGCGACTGGAGGGGGGACGGTGAGCAGTTCTTC. Amino acids: CASSLGDWRGDGEQFF.

The J gene is TRBJ2-1, the V gene TRBV11-2; D remains ambiguous. The CDR3 has 14 residues. V lost 1 base, J lost 4 bases, and 8 bases lay in between. Germline values: CDR1 SGHAT, CDR2 FQNNGV. This chain's CDR3 is CASSLGAEYNEQFF. DNA of the CDR3: TGTGCCAGCAGCTTAGGTGCGGAATACAATGAGCAGTTCTTC.

The chain is built from TRBV18 and TRBJ2-3, with 11 bases identical to TRBD2. This CDR3 has 16 amino acids. Losses at the gene ends were 4 bases for V and 0 bases for J; bases not matched to a gene: 3. Germline values: CDR1 KGHSH, CDR2 LQKENI. The CDR3 sequence: CASSLLAGGSTDTQYF. Here the CDR3 DNA reads TGTGCCAGCTCACTTCTAGCGGGAGGCAGCACAGATACGCAGTATTTT. Variable domain in full (rest from reference TRBV18 and TRBJ2-3): NAGVMQNPRHLVRRRGQEARLRCSPMKGHSHVYWYRQLPEEGLKFMVYLQKENIIDESGMPKERFSAEFPKEGPSILRIQQVVRGDSAAYFCASSLLAGGSTDTQYFGPGTRLTVL.

The chain carries TRBV15 and TRBJ2-3; 9 bases agree with TRBD2. CDR1 and CDR2 from the germline V gene are LNHNV and YYDKDF (reference sequence). The CDR3 contains 18 residues. Losses at the gene ends were 3 bases for V and 0 bases for J; bases not matched to a gene: 10. The CDR3 coding sequence is TGTGCCACCAGCAGGTCCATAGCGGGAGCTGTTAGCACAGATACGCAGTATTTT. As protein: CATSRSIAGAVSTDTQYF.

This chain uses TRBV15 with TRBJ1-1; D not certain. Germline CDR1 LNHNV, CDR2 YYDKDF (reference sequence). The CDR3 runs to 12 residues. V lost 0 bases and J 10 bases, leaving 9 bases between the germline ends. The CDR3: CATSRDTEPAFF. For the CDR3, the DNA is TGTGCCACCAGCAGAGATACGGAGCCAGCTTTCTTT.

The chain combines TRBV19 with TRBJ2-2; D uncertain. This CDR3 spans 16 amino acids. V lost 4 bases to trimming and J lost 6 bases, with 18 bases between them. Germline V gives CDR1 LNHDA, CDR2 SQIVND (reference sequence). The CDR3 region has the DNA TGTGCCAGTAGTAACCCCCGGGTTTTGTGGGCCGGGGAGCTGTTTTTT. It specifies CASSNPRVLWAGELFF.

V is TRBV28 and J is TRBJ2-1; tentatively, D is TRBD2 (5 bases). This CDR3 region has 15 residues. The germline CDR1 and CDR2 sequences are MDHEN and SYDVKM. V was clipped by 5 bases and J by 3 bases, with 14 bases between them. Here the CDR3 reads CASSQDEGYYNEQFF. The CDR3 bases are TGTGCCAGCAGTCAAGATGAGGGATACTACAATGAGCAGTTCTTC.

The chain's CDR3 is CASSQDGLSGNTIYF. Here the CDR3 DNA reads TGCGCCAGCAGCCAAGATGGGCTCTCTGGAAACACCATATATTTT. The chain carries TRBV4-1 and TRBJ1-3; D gene unclear. Trimming pared 0 bases from V and 0 bases from J, leaving 6 bases between. Germline CDR1 and CDR2: MGHRA and YSYEKL. The CDR3 has 15 residues.

V gene TRBV25-1 combines with J gene TRBJ1-2; 7 positions match TRBD1. Germline V lookup: CDR1 MGHDK, CDR2 SYGVNS. V shed 4 bases, J shed 4 bases, and the junction held 15 bases outside the gene matches. This CDR3 comprises 17 residues. The CDR3 protein is CASSAALQGPEGYGYTF. CDR3 nucleotide sequence: TGTGCCAGCAGTGCTGCATTACAGGGGCCAGAGGGCTATGGCTACACCTTC.

This chain joins TRBV4-1 and TRBJ2-7; D is unclear. The V end lost 0 bases, the J end lost 6 bases, and 18 bases lay between the germline ends. CDR3 size: 16 residues. Germline CDR1 MGHRA, CDR2 YSYEKL. This chain's CDR3 is CASSQDVQAAAREQYF. The CDR3 DNA follows: TGCGCCAGCAGCCAAGATGTTCAGGCCGCGGCTCGCGAGCAGTACTTC.

This clone was seen only a few times. The chain recombines TRBV14 with TRBJ2-2; a possible D gene is TRBD1 (5 bases). CDR3 length equals 16 residues. The germline V gene has CDR1 SGHDN and CDR2 FVKESK. V lost 3 bases to trimming and J lost 4 bases, with 15 bases between them. The DNA of the CDR3 is TGTGCCAGCAGCCAGGCCGACAGTGGTTCCACCGGGGAGCTGTTTTTT. This gives the protein CASSQADSGSTGELFF.

The chain is built from TRBV11-3 and TRBJ2-1; 10 bases fit TRBD2. Germline V CDR1 and CDR2: SGHNT, YENEEA. Trimming cost V 5 bases and J 0 bases; bases outside gene matches: 7. This CDR3 comprises 17 residues. CDR3: CASSPRRTSGSYNEQFF. In DNA, the CDR3 is TGTGCCAGCAGCCCTAGGAGGACTAGCGGCTCCTACAATGAGCAGTTCTTC. The complete variable domain, with remaining parts taken from reference TRBV11-3 and TRBJ2-1, reads EAGVVQSPRYKIIEKKQPVAFWCNPISGHNTLYWYLQNLGQGPELLIRYENEEAVDDSQLPKDRFSAERLKGVDSTLKIQPAELGDSAVYLCASSPRRTSGSYNEQFFGPGTRLTVL.

This chain links TRBV19 with TRBJ1-3; D unresolved. CDR1 is LNHDA, CDR2 SQIVND, per germline (reference sequence). V was shortened by 5 bases and J by 5 bases, with 16 bases between the two germline ends. The CDR3 extends over 15 amino acids. The CDR3: CASSRGRENRNTIYF. In DNA form, the CDR3 reads TGTGCCAGTAGTCGTGGCCGGGAAAACAGAAACACCATATATTTT. The full variable domain, in which reference TRBV19 and TRBJ1-3 provide the parts outside the CDR3, is DGGITQSPKYLFRKEGQNVTLSCEQNLNHDAMYWYRQDPGQGLRLIYYSQIVNDFQKGDIAEGYSVSREKKESFPLTVTSAQKNPTAFYLCASSRGRENRNTIYFGEGSWLTVV.

In its sample, this clone was seen a few times. This chain connects TRBV28 to TRBJ2-1, with 8 bases aligning to TRBD2. The CDR3 sequence is 15 residues long. The ends lost 6 bases at V and 3 bases at J; junction bases unmatched: 7. The V gene's germline CDR1 is MDHEN and CDR2 SYDVKM. The CDR3 nucleotides read TGTGCCAGCAGACCAGCGGGAGATGGCTACAATGAGCAGTTCTTC. Protein product: CASRPAGDGYNEQFF.

V is TRBV7-2 and J is TRBJ2-3; no definite D call. Germline V gene lookup returns CDR1 SGHTA and CDR2 FQGNSA. The CDR3 extends over 17 amino acids. V gave up 3 bases and J gave up 3 bases, with 19 bases separating them. The DNA of the CDR3 is TGTGCCAGCAGCTTGAATTTTGGGGTGTATCAGACAGATACGCAGTATTTT. The encoded protein is CASSLNFGVYQTDTQYF.

The chain uses TRBV7-2 and TRBJ2-7; D is ambiguous. The V and J ends lost 0 bases and 1 base respectively, with 7 bases between them. CDR3 length equals 14 residues. Germline V CDR1 and CDR2: SGHTA, FQGNSA. The chain's CDR3 is CASSLAAFSYEQYF. The CDR3, as DNA: TGTGCCAGCAGCTTAGCGGCTTTTTCCTACGAGCAGTACTTC.

This chain uses TRBV18 with TRBJ1-1; 7 nucleotides line up with TRBD1. Germline-derived CDR1 and CDR2 are KGHSH and LQKENI. CDR3 length: 14 amino acids. With 3 bases clipped from V and 3 bases from J, the junction kept 4 bases outside the gene matches. The CDR3 sequence: CASSPTRGHTEAFF. The CDR3 DNA reads as TGTGCCAGCTCACCGACAAGGGGGCACACTGAAGCTTTCTTT.

The rearrangement joins TRBV6-5 to TRBJ2-2; maybe TRBD2 (6 bases). V shed 2 bases and J shed 9 bases, with 19 bases lying between them. Germline CDR1 reads MNHEY; CDR2 reads SVGAGI. CDR3 length equals 16 residues. The CDR3 nucleotides read TGTGCCAGCAGTTACAGGGACTCCCCCGGCATAAGGGAGCTGTTTTTT. It encodes CASSYRDSPGIRELFF.

The V call is TRBV7-6, the J call TRBJ1-5; D is ambiguous. Looked up from germline, CDR1 is SGHVS and CDR2 is FNYEAQ. This CDR3 has 13 residues. With 5 bases removed from V and 5 bases from J, the gap between germline ends came to 10 bases. CDR3 region: CASSTHRDQPQHF. The CDR3 region has the DNA TGTGCCAGCAGCACCCACAGAGATCAGCCCCAGCATTTT.

The CDR3 nucleotides read TGTGCCTCGGGACGTCCTCCGGAAAACACCATATATTTT. Residues: CASGRPPENTIYF. The chain joins TRBV30 to TRBJ1-3, with TRBD1 as a possible D gene (5 bases). CDR1 and CDR2 from the germline V gene are GTSNPN and SVGIG (reference sequence). The germline V and J ends were trimmed by 7 bases and 6 bases, with 16 bases remaining between them. The CDR3 covers 13 residues.

The J gene is TRBJ2-3, the V gene TRBV25-1, with D unclear. V was pared by 0 bases and J by 2 bases, with 6 bases between. The CDR3 contains 14 residues. CDR1 and CDR2 (germline): MGHDK, SYGVNS. The chain's CDR3 is CASSEYPNTDTQYF. In DNA form, the CDR3 reads TGTGCCAGCAGTGAATACCCCAACACAGATACGCAGTATTTT.

This chain links TRBV11-3 with TRBJ2-7; no reliable D call. Germline V CDR1 and CDR2: SGHNT, YENEEA. The germline V and J ends were trimmed by 3 bases and 9 bases, with 15 bases remaining between them. The CDR3 runs to 13 residues. In DNA form, the CDR3 reads TGTGCCAGCAGCTTCAATTCCTACTCGGCGCAGTACTTC. This sequence encodes CASSFNSYSAQYF.

This chain uses TRBV7-9 with TRBJ1-2, with D unresolved. The CDR3 length is 14 residues. Per germline, CDR1 SEHNR and CDR2 FQNEAQ (reference sequence). The V end lost 6 bases, the J end lost 2 bases, and 13 bases lay between the germline ends. The CDR3 spells CASRPPDGNYGYTF. DNA of the CDR3: TGTGCCAGCAGACCTCCGGACGGGAACTATGGCTACACCTTC.

The chain links TRBV4-1 to TRBJ2-7, with D possibly TRBD2 on 6 matching bases. Trimming took 4 bases from V and 2 from J, leaving 12 bases between them. CDR1 MGHRA and CDR2 YSYEKL come from the germline V gene. This CDR3 is 14 amino acids long. The CDR3 loop reads CASSPMAGTYEQYF. The CDR3 DNA is TGCGCCAGCAGCCCGATGGCGGGAACCTACGAGCAGTACTTC.

The genes are TRBV28 and TRBJ2-1; tentatively, D is TRBD1 or TRBD2 (5 bases each). The V and J ends lost 6 bases and 5 bases respectively, with 14 bases between them. Germline V gene data show CDR1 as MDHEN and CDR2 as SYDVKM. The CDR3 length is 14 residues. CDR3 protein: CASSWTRGDNEQFF. For the CDR3, the DNA is TGTGCCAGCAGCTGGACAAGGGGAGACAATGAGCAGTTCTTC. The full variable domain, rest sourced from reference TRBV28 and TRBJ2-1, is DVKVTQSSRYLVKRTGEKVFLECVQDMDHENMFWYRQDPGLGLRLIYFSYDVKMKEKGDIPEGYSVSREKKERFSLILESASTNQTSMYLCASSWTRGDNEQFFGPGTRLTVL.

V usage is TRBV19 and J usage is TRBJ1-2, with D maybe TRBD1 (5 bases). V gave up 4 bases and J gave up 4 bases, with 16 bases separating them. Germline loops: CDR1 LNHDA, CDR2 SQIVND (reference sequence). CDR3 length equals 15 residues. CDR3 nucleotides: TGTGCCAGTAGTACCGGGACTGCTCCTGTCTATGGCTACACCTTC. It translates to CASSTGTAPVYGYTF.